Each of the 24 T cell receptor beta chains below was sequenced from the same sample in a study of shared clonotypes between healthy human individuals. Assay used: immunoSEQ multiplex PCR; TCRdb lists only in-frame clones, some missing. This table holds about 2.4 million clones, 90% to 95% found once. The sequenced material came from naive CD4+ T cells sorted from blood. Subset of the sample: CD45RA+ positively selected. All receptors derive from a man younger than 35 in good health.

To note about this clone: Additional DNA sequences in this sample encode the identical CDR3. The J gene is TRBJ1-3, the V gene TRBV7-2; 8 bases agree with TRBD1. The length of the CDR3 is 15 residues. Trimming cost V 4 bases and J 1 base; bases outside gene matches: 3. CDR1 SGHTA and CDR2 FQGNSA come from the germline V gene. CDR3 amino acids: CASSSRGPSGNTIYF. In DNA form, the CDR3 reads TGTGCCAGCAGCTCCAGGGGGCCTTCTGGAAACACCATATATTTT.

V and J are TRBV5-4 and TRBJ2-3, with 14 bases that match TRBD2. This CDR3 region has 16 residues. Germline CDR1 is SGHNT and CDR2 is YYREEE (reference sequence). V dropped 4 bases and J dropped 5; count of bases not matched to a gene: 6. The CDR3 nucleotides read TGTGCCAGCAGCCCGGGACTAGCGGGAGTAAAAGATACGCAGTATTTT. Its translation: CASSPGLAGVKDTQYF.

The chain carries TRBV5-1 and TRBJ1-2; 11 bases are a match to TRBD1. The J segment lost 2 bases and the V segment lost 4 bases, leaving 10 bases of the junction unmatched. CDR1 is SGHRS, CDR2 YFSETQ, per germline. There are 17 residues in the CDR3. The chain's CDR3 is CASSPGTGGSKNYGYTF. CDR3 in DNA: TGCGCCAGCAGCCCGGGGACAGGGGGAAGTAAGAACTATGGCTACACCTTC.

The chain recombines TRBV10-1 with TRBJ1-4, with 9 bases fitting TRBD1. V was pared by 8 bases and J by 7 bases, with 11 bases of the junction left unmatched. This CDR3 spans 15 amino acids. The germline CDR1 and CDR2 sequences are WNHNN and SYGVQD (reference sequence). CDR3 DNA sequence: TGCGCCAGCGCCGGGACAGGGAGTGGAGGTGAAAAACTGTTTTTT. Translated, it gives CASAGTGSGGEKLFF.

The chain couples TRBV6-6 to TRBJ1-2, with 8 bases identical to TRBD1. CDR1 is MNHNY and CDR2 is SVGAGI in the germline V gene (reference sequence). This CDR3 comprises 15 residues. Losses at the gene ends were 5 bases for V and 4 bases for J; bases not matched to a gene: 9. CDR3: CASSIYRGGIYGYTF. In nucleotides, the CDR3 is TGTGCCAGCAGTATATACAGGGGGGGGATCTATGGCTACACCTTC.

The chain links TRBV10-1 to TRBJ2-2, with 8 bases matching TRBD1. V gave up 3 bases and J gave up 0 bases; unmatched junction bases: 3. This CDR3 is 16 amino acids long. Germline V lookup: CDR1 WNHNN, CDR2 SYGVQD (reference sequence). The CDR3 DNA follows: TGCGCCAGCAGTGACCCGGGACAGGCGAACACCGGGGAGCTGTTTTTT. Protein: CASSDPGQANTGELFF.

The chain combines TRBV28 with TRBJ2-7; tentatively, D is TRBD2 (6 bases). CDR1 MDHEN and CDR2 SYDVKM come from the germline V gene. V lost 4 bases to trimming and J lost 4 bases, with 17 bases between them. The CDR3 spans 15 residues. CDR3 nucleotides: TGTGCCAGCAGTTCATGGACGGAGGGGATGTACGAGCAGTACTTC. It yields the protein CASSSWTEGMYEQYF.

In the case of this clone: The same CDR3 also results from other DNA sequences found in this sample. In nucleotides, the CDR3 is TGTGCCAGCAGTTTTGGTGAAAAACTGTTTTTT. Its translation is CASSFGEKLFF. V and J are TRBV28 and TRBJ1-4; D gene ambiguous. V was cut by 3 bases and J by 7 bases, with 3 bases left in between. The CDR3 contains 11 residues. Germline-derived CDR1 and CDR2 are MDHEN and SYDVKM.

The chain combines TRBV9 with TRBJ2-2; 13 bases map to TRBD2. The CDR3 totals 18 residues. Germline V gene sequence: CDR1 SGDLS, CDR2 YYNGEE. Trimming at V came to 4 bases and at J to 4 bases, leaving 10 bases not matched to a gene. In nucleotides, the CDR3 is TGTGCCAGCAGCCTAGGACTAGCGGGAGAAAAGGTCACCGGGGAGCTGTTTTTT. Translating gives CASSLGLAGEKVTGELFF.

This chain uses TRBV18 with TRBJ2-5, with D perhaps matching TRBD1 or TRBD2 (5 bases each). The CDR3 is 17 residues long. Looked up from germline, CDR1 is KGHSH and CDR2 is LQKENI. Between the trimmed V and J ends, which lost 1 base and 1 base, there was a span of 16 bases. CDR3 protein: CASSPLGAGRIQETQYF. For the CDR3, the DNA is TGTGCCAGCTCACCACTAGGGGCGGGTAGAATCCAAGAGACCCAGTACTTC.

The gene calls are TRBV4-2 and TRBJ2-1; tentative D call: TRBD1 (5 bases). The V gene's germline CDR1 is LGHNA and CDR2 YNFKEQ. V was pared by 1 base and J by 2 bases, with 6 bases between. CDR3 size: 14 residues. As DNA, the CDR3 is TGTGCCAGCAGCCAAGGGGGCGCCTACAATGAGCAGTTCTTC. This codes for CASSQGGAYNEQFF.

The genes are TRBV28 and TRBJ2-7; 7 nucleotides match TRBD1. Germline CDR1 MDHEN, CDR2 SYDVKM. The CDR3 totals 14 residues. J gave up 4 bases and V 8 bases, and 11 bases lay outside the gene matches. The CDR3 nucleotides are TGTGCCAGCCGGCAGAGGGACAGCTATTACGAGCAGTACTTC. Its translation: CASRQRDSYYEQYF.

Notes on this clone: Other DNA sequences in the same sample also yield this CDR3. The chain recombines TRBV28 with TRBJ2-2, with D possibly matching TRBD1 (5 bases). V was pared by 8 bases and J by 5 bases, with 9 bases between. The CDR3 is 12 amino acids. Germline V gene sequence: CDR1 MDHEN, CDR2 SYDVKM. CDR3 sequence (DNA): TGTGCCAGCCGCAGGGCTACCGGGGAGCTGTTTTTT. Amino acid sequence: CASRRATGELFF.

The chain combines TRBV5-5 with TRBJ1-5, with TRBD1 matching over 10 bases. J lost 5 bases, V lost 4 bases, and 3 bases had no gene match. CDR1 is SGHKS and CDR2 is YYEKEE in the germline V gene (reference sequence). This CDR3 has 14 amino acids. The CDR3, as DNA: TGTGCCAGCAGCCGACAGGGGGCTGATCAGCCCCAGCATTTT. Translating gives CASSRQGADQPQHF. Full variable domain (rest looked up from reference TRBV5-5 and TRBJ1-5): DAGVTQSPTHLIKTRGQQVTLRCSPISGHKSVSWYQQVLGQGPQFIFQYYEKEERGRGNFPDRFSARQFPNYSSELNVNALLLGDSALYLCASSRQGADQPQHFGDGTRLSIL.

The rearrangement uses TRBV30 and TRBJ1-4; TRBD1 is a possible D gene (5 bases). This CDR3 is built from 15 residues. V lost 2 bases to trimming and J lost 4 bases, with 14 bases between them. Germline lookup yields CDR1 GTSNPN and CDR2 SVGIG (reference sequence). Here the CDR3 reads CAWSNMGRFNEKLFF. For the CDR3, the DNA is TGTGCCTGGAGTAATATGGGGCGCTTTAATGAAAAACTGTTTTTT.

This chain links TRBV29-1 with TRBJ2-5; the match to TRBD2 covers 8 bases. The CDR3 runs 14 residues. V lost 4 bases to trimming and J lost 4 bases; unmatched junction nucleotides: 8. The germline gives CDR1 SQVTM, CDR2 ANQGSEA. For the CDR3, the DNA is TGCAGCGTTGTAGTGCGGGGGGAGCGAGAGACCCAGTACTTC. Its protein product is CSVVVRGERETQYF.

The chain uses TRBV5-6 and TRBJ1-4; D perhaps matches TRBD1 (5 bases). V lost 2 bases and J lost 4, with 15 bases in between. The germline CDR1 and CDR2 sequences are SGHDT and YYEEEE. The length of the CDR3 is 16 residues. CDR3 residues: CASSLGVGALNEKLFF. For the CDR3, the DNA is TGTGCCAGCAGCTTAGGTGTAGGGGCCCTTAATGAAAAACTGTTTTTT.

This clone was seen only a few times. The CDR3 DNA reads as TGTGCCTGGAGTCCAGGGGTGGAAAAACTGTTTTTT. It specifies CAWSPGVEKLFF. The rearrangement joins TRBV30 to TRBJ1-4, with D possibly being TRBD1 (6 bases). The CDR3 is 12 residues long. From germline, CDR1 is GTSNPN and CDR2 SVGIG (reference sequence). V lost 2 bases and J 8 bases, leaving 9 bases between the germline ends.

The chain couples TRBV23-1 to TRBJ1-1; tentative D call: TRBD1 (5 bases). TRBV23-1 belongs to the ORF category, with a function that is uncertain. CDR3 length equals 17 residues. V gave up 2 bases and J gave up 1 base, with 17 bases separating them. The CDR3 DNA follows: TGCGCCAGCAGTCAAGAAAGAAGGGGCATGGAGAACACTGAAGCTTTCTTT. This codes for CASSQERRGMENTEAFF.

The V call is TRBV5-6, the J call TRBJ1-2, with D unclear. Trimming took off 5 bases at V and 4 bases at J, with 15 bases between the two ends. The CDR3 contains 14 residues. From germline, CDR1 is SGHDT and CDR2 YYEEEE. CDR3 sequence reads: CASSPVSLPYGYTF. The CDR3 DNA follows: TGTGCCAGCAGTCCTGTGTCTCTTCCCTATGGCTACACCTTC. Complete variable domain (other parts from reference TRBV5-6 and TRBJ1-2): DAGVTQSPTHLIKTRGQQVTLRCSPKSGHDTVSWYQQALGQGPQFIFQYYEEEERQRGNFPDRFSGHQFPNYSSELNVNALLLGDSALYLCASSPVSLPYGYTFGSGTRLTVV.

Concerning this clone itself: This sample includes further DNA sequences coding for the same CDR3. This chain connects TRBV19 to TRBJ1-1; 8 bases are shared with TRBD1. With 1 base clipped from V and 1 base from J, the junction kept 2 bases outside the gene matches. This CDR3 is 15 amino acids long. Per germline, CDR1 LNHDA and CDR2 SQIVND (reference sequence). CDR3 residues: CASSIVGQGNTEAFF. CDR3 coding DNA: TGTGCCAGTAGTATAGTCGGACAGGGGAACACTGAAGCTTTCTTT.

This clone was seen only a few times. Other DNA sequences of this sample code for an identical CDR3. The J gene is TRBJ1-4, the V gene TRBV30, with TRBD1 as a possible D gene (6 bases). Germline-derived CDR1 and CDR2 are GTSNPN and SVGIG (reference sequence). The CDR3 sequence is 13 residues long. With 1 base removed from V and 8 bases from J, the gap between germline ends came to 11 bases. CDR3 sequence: CAWSGGAGEKLFF. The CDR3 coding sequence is TGTGCCTGGAGTGGGGGGGCAGGAGAAAAACTGTTTTTT.

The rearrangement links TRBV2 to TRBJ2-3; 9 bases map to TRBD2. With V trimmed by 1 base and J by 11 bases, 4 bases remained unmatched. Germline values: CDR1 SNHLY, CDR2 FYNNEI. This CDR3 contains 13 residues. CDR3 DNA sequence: TGTGCCAGCAGTGAAGTCGCTAGCGGGATGCAGTATTTT. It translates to CASSEVASGMQYF.

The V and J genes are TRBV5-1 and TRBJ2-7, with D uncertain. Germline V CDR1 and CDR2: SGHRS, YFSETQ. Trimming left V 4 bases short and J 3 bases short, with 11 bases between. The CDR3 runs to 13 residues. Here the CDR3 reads CASSQDSNYEQYF. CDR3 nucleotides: TGCGCCAGCAGCCAAGACTCTAACTACGAGCAGTACTTC.